A single count supports the clone carrying this T cell receptor (beta chain). Original data processing: How many nucleated cells were present was estimated from reference gene primer amplification. Sequencing used immunoSEQ multiplex PCR; TCRdb keeps in-frame clones, though not all of them. Clone size and the V and J calls come from that table; the DNA yielded D and trimming. Of about 170,000 clones detected, over 80% appear once; the ten largest clones hold about 10%. The sample belongs to a study of blood T cell repertoires in COVID-19. Study-level background: Some COVID-19 samples were acute and others convalescent; all came from the United States, Italy and Spain. From T cells, B-cell-depleted T cells, or PBMCs came the material, which was cDNA or gDNA.

This TCR was sampled from a woman of 80 years or more with active or convalescent COVID-19. Sequencing was done on a sample of peripheral blood.

The CDR3 sequence: CASSVSWTVGETQYF. The CDR3 bases are TGTGCCAGCAGCGTATCCTGGACTGTCGGAGAGACCCAGTACTTC. The chain joins TRBV9 to TRBJ2-5; D perhaps matches TRBD2 (5 bases). The V and J ends lost 1 base and 4 bases respectively, with 14 bases between them. Germline-derived CDR1 and CDR2 are SGDLS and YYNGEE. The CDR3 is made up of 15 amino acids.